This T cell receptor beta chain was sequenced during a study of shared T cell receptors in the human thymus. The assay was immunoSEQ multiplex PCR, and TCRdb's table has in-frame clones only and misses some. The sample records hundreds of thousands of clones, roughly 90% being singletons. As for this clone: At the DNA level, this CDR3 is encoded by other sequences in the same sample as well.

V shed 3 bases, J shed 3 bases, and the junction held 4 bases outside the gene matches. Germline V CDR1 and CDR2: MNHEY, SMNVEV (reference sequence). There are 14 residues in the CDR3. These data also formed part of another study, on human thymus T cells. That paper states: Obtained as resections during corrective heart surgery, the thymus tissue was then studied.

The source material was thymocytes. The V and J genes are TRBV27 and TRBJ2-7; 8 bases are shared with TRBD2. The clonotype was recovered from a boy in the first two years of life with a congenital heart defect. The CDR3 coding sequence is TGTGCCAGCAGTTTCCTAGCGGGTAGCTACGAGCAGTACTTC. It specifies CASSFLAGSYEQYF.